Below, 8 T cell receptor beta chains from the same sample are listed, as sequenced in a study of shared clonotypes between healthy human individuals. Using immunoSEQ multiplex PCR, the repertoire was profiled, and TCRdb retains in-frame clones only, with some absent. The sample lists about 2 million clones; about 95% were seen once. Naive CD8 populations comprised CD45RO-negative cells positively selected for CCR7, excluding terminally differentiated effector memory CD45RA+ cells. Material for sequencing was naive CD8+ T cells sorted from blood. These receptors were taken from a man aged 18-30 years in good health.

This clone appeared a single time. This CDR3 reads CASSPQGQGMRNEQYF. CDR3 DNA: TGTGCCAGCAGCCCCCAGGGACAGGGGATGAGAAACGAGCAGTACTTC. The chain recombines TRBV7-9 with TRBJ2-7; 10 nucleotides line up with TRBD1. The J segment lost 5 bases and the V segment lost 5 bases, leaving 12 bases of the junction unmatched. This CDR3 has 16 residues. The germline gives CDR1 SEHNR, CDR2 FQNEAQ (reference sequence).

The chain links TRBV27 to TRBJ2-3; D is perhaps TRBD2 (6 bases). The germline V and J ends were trimmed by 4 bases and 2 bases, with 16 bases remaining between them. Germline V lookup: CDR1 MNHEY, CDR2 SMNVEV (reference sequence). The length of the CDR3 is 16 residues. The CDR3 sequence is CASSWGGVPSTDTQYF. Here the CDR3 DNA reads TGTGCCAGCAGTTGGGGAGGAGTACCTTCCACAGATACGCAGTATTTT.

The DNA of the CDR3 is TGTGCCAGTACCGAACGGACAGGCTACTCCTACAATGAGCAGTTCTTC. Its protein is CASTERTGYSYNEQFF. The chain has TRBV19 and TRBJ2-1, with 7 bases identical to TRBD1. Germline V gene lookup returns CDR1 LNHDA and CDR2 SQIVND (reference sequence). V was clipped by 7 bases and J by 0 bases; unmatched bases: 9. The CDR3 sequence is 16 residues long.

The chain has TRBV5-1 and TRBJ1-6; D gene uncertain. Germline V gene lookup returns CDR1 SGHRS and CDR2 YFSETQ. This CDR3 is built from 13 residues. V lost 4 bases and J 10 bases, leaving 12 bases between the germline ends. The CDR3 sequence is CASSDDTASPLHF. The CDR3 nucleotides are TGCGCCAGCAGCGATGACACAGCCTCACCCCTCCACTTT.

This chain connects TRBV6-5 to TRBJ1-5; D is undetermined. In germline, CDR1 is MNHEY, CDR2 SVGAGI. The CDR3 is made up of 13 amino acids. V was pared by 4 bases and J by 7 bases, with 11 bases between. The CDR3 coding sequence is TGTGCCAGCAGTTTAGGGTCGGGACAGCCCCAGCATTTT. Translated: CASSLGSGQPQHF.

The V and J genes are TRBV7-8 and TRBJ2-3, with D maybe TRBD2 (6 bases). CDR3 size: 14 residues. The V gene lost 8 bases and the J gene lost 5 bases, with 17 bases spanning the gap. The germline V gene encodes CDR1 SGHVS and CDR2 FQNEAQ. DNA for the CDR3: TGTGCCAGCCGGACTACCCCATTGGGAGATACGCAGTATTTT. This encodes CASRTTPLGDTQYF.

V usage is TRBV19 and J usage is TRBJ2-7, with unresolved D. The CDR3 length is 12 residues. Germline CDR1 is LNHDA and CDR2 is SQIVND (reference sequence). CDR3: CNAVDPSYEQYF. The CDR3 DNA reads TGTAACGCGGTCGATCCCTCCTACGAGCAGTACTTC.

The chain employs TRBV10-3 and TRBJ2-2; D not resolved. The CDR3 extends over 12 amino acids. Trimming cost V 7 bases and J 6 bases, with 9 bases left between them. Germline-derived CDR1 and CDR2 are ENHRY and SYGVKD. CDR3 in DNA: TGTGCCATCATTTCGGAAGCCGGGGAGCTGTTTTTT. Protein: CAIISEAGELFF.